Only one count was recorded for the clone carrying this T cell receptor beta chain. In the authors' workflow: Estimation of nucleated cell counts relied on the amplification of reference gene primers. Clones were sequenced by immunoSEQ multiplex PCR, and TCRdb holds only the in-frame ones, with some missing. The V and J calls and the clone size are those of that table, but D and trimming were determined from the DNA. The sample lists about 70,000 clones, roughly 86% occurring once. The trim removed 2 bases at V and 6 bases at J, leaving 3 bases unmatched. The CDR3 has 13 amino acids. Germline V gives CDR1 LGHNA, CDR2 YSLEER. This sample is part of a study of blood T cell repertoires in COVID-19. Across the whole study: T cells, B-cell-depleted T cells, or PBMCs provided the cDNA or gDNA that served as material.

Material: peripheral blood. The origin of this receptor is a woman in her seventies with acute or convalescent COVID-19. The chain is built from TRBV4-3 and TRBJ1-1; TRBD1 aligns across 7 bases. The CDR3 DNA reads as TGCGCCAGCAGCCAAACAGGGGTTCCTGAAGCTTTCTTT. Its protein product is CASSQTGVPEAFF.